Below, one TCR beta chain is given with its context. Some clones are missing from TCRdb's copy, which holds only in-frame ones; the method was immunoSEQ multiplex PCR. This sample carries about 1.4 million clones, roughly 95% of them seen once, and the ten largest clones take roughly 1.1%. Germline CDR1 reads SEHNR; CDR2 reads FQNEAQ (reference sequence). CDR3 length equals 14 residues. Trimming pared 6 bases from V and 3 bases from J, leaving 14 bases between. The data derive from a study of shared clonotypes between healthy human individuals. Participating donors were healthy, HIV-negative adults free of recent acute infections or vaccinations.

The clonotype originates from a man between 25 and 39 years old in good health. The sample taken for sequencing was naive CD4+ T cells sorted from blood. Regarding subset: CD45RA+ positively selected. The rearrangement links TRBV7-9 to TRBJ1-2; possible D gene TRBD1, 6 bases. The chain's CDR3 is CASSYRVYDYGYTF. Here the CDR3 DNA reads TGTGCCAGCAGTTACAGGGTTTACGACTATGGCTACACCTTC.